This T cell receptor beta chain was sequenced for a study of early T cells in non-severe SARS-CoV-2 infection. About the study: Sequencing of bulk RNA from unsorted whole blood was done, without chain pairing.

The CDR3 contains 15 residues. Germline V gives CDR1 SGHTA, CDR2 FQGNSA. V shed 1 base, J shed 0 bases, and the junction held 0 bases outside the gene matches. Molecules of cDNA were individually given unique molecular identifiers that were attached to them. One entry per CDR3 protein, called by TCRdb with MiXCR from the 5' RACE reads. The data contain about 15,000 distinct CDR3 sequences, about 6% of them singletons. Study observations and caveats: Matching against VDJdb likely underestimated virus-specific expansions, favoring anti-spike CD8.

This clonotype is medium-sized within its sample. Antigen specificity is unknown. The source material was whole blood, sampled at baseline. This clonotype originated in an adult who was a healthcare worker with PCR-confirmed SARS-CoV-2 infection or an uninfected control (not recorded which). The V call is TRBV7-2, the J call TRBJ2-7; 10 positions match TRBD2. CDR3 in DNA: TGTGCCAGCAGCTTAGAGCGGGGGGGCTCCTACGAGCAGTACTTC. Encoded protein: CASSLERGGSYEQYF.